This entry describes one TCR beta chain. CDR1 MDHEN and CDR2 SYDVKM come from the germline V gene. The CDR3 length is 21 residues. The V gene end was trimmed by 1 base and the J gene end by 1 base; junction bases not matched to a gene: 16. Study processing details: Amplification with reference gene primers provided the estimates of nucleated cell counts. Produced via immunoSEQ multiplex PCR; TCRdb's table is partial and in-frame only. V, J and clone size are taken as reported in that table, and D and trimming were inferred from the DNA itself. Of under 250,000 clones listed, approximately 85% are singletons. This record belongs to a study of blood T cell repertoires in COVID-19. On the study more broadly: The study drew acute and convalescent COVID-19 samples from the United States, Italy and Spain. T cells, B-cell-depleted T cells, or PBMCs provided the cDNA or gDNA that served as material.

The receptor was derived from a man in his fifties with acute or convalescent COVID-19. Material for sequencing was peripheral blood. The chain has TRBV28 and TRBJ1-1; 12 bases fit TRBD1. The CDR3 sequence is CASSLSRGRGRDRGQNTEAFF. CDR3 DNA sequence: TGTGCCAGCAGTTTATCCCGGGGTCGTGGGCGGGACAGGGGGCAGAACACTGAAGCTTTCTTT.